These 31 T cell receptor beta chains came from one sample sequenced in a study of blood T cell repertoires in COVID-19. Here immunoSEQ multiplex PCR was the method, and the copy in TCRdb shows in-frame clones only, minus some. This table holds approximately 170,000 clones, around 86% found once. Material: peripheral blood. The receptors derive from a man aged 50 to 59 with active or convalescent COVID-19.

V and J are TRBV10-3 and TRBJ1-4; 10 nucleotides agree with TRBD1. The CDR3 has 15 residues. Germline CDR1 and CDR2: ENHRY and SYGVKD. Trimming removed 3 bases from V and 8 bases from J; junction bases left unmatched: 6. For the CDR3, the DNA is TGTGCCATCAGTGACCAGACAGGGGGCGGCGAAAAACTGTTTTTT. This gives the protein CAISDQTGGGEKLFF.

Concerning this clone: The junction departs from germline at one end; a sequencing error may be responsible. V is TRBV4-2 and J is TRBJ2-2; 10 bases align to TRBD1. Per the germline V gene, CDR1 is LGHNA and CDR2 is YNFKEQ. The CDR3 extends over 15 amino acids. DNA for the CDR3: TGTGCCAGCAGGTCGGGACAGGGGATCACCGAGGAGCTGTTTTTT. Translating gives CASRSGQGITEELFF.

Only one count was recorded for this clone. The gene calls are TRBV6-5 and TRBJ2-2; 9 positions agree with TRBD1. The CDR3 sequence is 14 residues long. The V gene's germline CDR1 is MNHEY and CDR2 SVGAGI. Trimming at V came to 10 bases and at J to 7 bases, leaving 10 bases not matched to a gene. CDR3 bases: TGTGCCACCCGGGACAGGGTTTTCTTCGGGGAGCTGTTTTTT. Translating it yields CATRDRVFFGELFF.

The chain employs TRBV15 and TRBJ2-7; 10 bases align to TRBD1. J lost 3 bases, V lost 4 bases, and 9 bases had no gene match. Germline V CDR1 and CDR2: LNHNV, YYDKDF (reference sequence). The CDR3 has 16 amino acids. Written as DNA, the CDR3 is TGTGCCACCAGCACCTGGGGGACAGGGGAAAGCTACGAGCAGTACTTC. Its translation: CATSTWGTGESYEQYF.

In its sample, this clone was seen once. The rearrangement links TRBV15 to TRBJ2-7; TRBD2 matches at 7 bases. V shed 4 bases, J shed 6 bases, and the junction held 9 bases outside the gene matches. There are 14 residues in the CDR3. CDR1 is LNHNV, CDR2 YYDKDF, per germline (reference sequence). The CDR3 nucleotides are TGTGCCACCAGCACCTTCCTCACGGGGGGCGAGCAGTACTTC. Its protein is CATSTFLTGGEQYF.

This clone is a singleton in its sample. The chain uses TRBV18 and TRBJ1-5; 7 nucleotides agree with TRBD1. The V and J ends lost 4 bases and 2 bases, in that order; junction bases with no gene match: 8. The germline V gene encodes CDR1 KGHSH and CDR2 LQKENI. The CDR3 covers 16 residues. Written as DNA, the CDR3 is TGTGCCAGCTCACACGAATTTACAGGGGGCAATCAGCCCCAGCATTTT. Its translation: CASSHEFTGGNQPQHF.

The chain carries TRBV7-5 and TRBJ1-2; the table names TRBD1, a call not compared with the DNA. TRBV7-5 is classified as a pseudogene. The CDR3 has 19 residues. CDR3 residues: CVRSLGPGDRGEINYGYTF. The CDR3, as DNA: TGTGTCAGAAGCTTAGGTCCCGGGGACAGGGGGGAGATTAACTATGGCTACACCTTC.

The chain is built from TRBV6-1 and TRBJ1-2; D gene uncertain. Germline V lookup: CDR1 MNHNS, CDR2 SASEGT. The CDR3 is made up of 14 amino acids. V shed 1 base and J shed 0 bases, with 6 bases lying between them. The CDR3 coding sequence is TGTGCCAGCAGTGAAGGGCCAACTAACTATGGCTACACCTTC. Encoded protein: CASSEGPTNYGYTF.

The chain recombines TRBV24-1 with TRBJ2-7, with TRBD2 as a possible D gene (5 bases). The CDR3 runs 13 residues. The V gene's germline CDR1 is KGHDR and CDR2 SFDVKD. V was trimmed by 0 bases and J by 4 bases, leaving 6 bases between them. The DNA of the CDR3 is TGTGCCACCAGTGATTTGCGGGGATACGAGCAGTACTTC. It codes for CATSDLRGYEQYF.

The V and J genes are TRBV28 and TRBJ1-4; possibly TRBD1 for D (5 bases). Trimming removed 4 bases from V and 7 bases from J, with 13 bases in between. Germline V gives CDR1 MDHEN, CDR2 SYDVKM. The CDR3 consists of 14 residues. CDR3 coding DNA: TGTGCCAGCAGTTCCCTCGGGGGTAGTGAAAAACTGTTTTTT. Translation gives CASSSLGGSEKLFF.

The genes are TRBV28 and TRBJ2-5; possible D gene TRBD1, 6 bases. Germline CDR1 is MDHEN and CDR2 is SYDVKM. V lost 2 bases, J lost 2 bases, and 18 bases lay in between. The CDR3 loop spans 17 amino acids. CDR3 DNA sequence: TGTGCCAGCAGTTTACTTCAGGGGTTAGAGCGGCAAGAGACCCAGTACTTC. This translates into CASSLLQGLERQETQYF.

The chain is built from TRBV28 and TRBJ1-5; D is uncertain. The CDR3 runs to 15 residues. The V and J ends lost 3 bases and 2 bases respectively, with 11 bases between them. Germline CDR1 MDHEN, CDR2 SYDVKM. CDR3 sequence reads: CASSFGGLGNQPQHF. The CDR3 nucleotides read TGTGCCAGCAGTTTCGGAGGGTTGGGCAATCAGCCCCAGCATTTT.

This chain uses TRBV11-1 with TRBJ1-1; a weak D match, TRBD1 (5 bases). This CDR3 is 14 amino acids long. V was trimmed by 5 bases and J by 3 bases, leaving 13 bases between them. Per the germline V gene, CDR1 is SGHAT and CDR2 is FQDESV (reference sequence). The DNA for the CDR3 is TGTGCCAGCAGCCCTTCGGGGGGTCACACTGAAGCTTTCTTT. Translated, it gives CASSPSGGHTEAFF.

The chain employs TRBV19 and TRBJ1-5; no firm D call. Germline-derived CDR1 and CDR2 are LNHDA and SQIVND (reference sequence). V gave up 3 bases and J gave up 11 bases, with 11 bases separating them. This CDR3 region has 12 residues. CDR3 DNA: TGTGCCAGTAGTATCGAGCGATCAGCCCAGCATTTT. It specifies CASSIERSAQHF.

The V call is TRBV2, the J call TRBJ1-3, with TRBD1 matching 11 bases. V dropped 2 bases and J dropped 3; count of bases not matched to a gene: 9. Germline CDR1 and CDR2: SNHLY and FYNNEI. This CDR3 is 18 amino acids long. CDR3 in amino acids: CASSELGQGDSYGNTIYF. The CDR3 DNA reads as TGTGCCAGCAGTGAATTGGGACAGGGGGACTCTTATGGAAACACCATATATTTT.

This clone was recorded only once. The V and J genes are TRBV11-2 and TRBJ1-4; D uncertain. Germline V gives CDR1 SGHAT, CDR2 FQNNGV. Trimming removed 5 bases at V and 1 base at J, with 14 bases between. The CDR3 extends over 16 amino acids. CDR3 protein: CASSPRTGRTNEKLFF. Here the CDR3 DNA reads TGTGCCAGCAGCCCCAGGACTGGTCGAACTAATGAAAAACTGTTTTTT.

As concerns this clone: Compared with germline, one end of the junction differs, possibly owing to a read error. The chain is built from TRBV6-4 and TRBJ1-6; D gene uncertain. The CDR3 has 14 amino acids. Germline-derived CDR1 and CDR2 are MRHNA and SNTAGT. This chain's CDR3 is CATSESSYNSPLHF. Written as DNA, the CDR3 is TGTGCCACCAGTGAGAGCTCCTATAATTCACCCCTCCACTTT.

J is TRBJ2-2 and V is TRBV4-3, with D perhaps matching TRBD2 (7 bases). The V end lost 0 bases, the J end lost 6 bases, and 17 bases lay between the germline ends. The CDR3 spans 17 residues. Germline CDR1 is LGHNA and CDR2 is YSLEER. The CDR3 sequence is CASSQDWRGGDSGELFF. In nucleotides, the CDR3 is TGCGCCAGCAGCCAAGATTGGAGGGGGGGCGACTCCGGGGAGCTGTTTTTT.

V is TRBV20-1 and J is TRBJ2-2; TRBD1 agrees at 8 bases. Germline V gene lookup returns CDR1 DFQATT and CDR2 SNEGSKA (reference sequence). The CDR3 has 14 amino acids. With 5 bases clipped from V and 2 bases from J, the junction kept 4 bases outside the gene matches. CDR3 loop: CSAGDRGNTGELFF. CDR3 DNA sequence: TGCAGTGCTGGTGACAGGGGCAACACCGGGGAGCTGTTTTTT.

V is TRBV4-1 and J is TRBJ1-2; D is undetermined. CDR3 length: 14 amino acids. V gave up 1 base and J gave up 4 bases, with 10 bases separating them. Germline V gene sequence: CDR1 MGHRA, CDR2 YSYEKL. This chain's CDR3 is CASSQGSSAYGYTF. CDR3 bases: TGCGCCAGCAGCCAAGGATCCAGTGCCTATGGCTACACCTTC.

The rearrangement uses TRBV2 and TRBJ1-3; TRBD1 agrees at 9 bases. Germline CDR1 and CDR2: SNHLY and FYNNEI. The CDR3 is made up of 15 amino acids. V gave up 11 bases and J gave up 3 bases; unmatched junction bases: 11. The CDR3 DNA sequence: TGTGCCTCATTTCTGGGACAGGGCTATGGAAACACCATATATTTT. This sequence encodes CASFLGQGYGNTIYF.

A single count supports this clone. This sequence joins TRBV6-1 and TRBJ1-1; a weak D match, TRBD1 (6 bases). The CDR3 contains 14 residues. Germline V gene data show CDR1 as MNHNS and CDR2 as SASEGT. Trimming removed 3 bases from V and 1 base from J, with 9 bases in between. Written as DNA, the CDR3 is TGTGCCAGCAGTGATCTGGGGGCGAACACTGAAGCTTTCTTT. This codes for CASSDLGANTEAFF.

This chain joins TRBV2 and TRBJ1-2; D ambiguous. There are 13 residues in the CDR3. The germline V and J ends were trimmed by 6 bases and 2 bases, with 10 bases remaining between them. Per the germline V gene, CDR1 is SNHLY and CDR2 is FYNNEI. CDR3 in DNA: TGTGCCAGCAGCGCTACAGCAAACTATGGCTACACCTTC. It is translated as CASSATANYGYTF. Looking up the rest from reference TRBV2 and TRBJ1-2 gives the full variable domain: EPEVTQTPSHQVTQMGQEVILRCVPISNHLYFYWYRQILGQKVEFLVSFYNNEISEKSEIFDDQFSVERPDGSNFTLKIRSTKLEDSAMYFCASSATANYGYTFGSGTRLTVV.

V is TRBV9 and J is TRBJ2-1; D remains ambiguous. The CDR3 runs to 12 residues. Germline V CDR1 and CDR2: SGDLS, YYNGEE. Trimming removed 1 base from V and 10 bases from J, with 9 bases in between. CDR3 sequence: CASSVYSGEQFF. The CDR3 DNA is TGTGCCAGCAGCGTATACTCCGGGGAGCAGTTCTTC.

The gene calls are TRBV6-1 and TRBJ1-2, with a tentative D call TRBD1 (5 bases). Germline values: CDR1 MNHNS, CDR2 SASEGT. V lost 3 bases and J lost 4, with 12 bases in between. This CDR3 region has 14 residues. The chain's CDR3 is CASSDRDKAYGYTF. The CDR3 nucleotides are TGTGCCAGCAGTGACAGGGATAAGGCCTATGGCTACACCTTC.

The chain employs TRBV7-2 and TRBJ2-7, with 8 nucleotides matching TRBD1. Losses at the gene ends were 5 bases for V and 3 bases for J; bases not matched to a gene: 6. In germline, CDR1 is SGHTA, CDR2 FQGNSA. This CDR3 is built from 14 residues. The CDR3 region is CASSIGQGSYEQYF. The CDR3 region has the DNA TGTGCCAGCAGCATCGGACAGGGAAGCTACGAGCAGTACTTC.

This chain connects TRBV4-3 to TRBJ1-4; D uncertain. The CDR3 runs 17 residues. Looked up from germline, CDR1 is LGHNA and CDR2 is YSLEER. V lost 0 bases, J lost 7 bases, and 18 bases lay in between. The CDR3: CASSQDTSRGGGEKLFF. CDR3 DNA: TGCGCCAGCAGCCAAGACACCAGCCGGGGAGGAGGTGAAAAACTGTTTTTT.

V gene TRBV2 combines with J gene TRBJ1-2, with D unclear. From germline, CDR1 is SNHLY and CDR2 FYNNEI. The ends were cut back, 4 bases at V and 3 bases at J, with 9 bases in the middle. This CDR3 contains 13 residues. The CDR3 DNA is TGTGCCAGCAGTGTATGGAGGGACTATGGCTACACCTTC. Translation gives CASSVWRDYGYTF.

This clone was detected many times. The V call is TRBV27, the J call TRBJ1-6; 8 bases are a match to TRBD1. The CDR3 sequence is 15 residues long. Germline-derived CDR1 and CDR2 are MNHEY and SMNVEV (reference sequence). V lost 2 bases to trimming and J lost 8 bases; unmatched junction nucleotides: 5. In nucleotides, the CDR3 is TGTGCCAGCAGTTTAGAGCAGGGGGCTTATTCACCCCTCCACTTT. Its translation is CASSLEQGAYSPLHF.

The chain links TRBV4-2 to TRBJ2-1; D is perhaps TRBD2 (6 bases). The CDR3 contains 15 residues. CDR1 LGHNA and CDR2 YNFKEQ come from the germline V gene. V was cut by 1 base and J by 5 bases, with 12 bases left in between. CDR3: CASSQVAGQDNEQFF. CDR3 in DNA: TGTGCCAGCAGCCAAGTTGCGGGGCAGGACAATGAGCAGTTCTTC.

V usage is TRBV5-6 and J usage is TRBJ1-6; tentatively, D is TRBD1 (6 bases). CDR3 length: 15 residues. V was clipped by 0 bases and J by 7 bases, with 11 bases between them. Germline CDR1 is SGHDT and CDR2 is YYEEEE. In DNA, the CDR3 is TGTGCCAGCAGCTTGGTTCAGGGGCGAAATTCACCCCTCCACTTT. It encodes CASSLVQGRNSPLHF.